The clone carrying this TCR beta chain came up once. These data come from a study of blood T cell repertoires in COVID-19. The wider study: PBMCs, B-cell-depleted T cells, or T cells provided the cDNA or gDNA that made up the material.

CDR3 size: 15 residues. Germline CDR1 SGHTA, CDR2 FQGTGA. The V end was cut by 5 bases, the J end by 5 bases, with 17 bases between. Repertoires were generated with immunoSEQ multiplex PCR, while TCRdb's copy carries only in-frame clones and drops some. The profile shows 85,000 to 95,000 clones, about 91% of them singletons. The clonotype originates from a man aged 60 to 69 with acute or convalescent COVID-19. Sequenced material: peripheral blood. The chain has TRBV7-3 and TRBJ2-3; possible D gene TRBD2, 6 bases. This chain's CDR3 is CASSPGGTLRDTQYF. The CDR3 DNA is TGTGCCAGCAGCCCCGGCGGGACTTTGAGAGATACGCAGTATTTT. Supplemented by reference TRBV7-3 and TRBJ2-3, the full variable domain reads GAGVSQTPSNKVTEKGKYVELRCDPISGHTALYWYRQSLGQGPEFLIYFQGTGAADDSGLPNDRFFAVRPEGSVSTLKIQRTERGDSAVYLCASSPGGTLRDTQYFGPGTRLTVL.